This TCR beta chain is from a study of blood T cell repertoires in COVID-19. In the study overall: Donors in the United States, Italy and Spain gave samples during acute or convalescent COVID-19. In each case, the material was cDNA or gDNA derived from T cells, B-cell-depleted T cells, or PBMCs.

Germline V gene sequence: CDR1 DFQATT, CDR2 SNEGSKA (reference sequence). There are 13 residues in the CDR3. V trimming: 3 bases; J trimming: 6 bases; junction bases outside the gene matches: 8. Source study methods: Counts of nucleated cells, estimated from reference gene primer amplification, were obtained. Only in-frame clones appear in the TCRdb table, and some are missing; sequencing was by immunoSEQ multiplex PCR. The D gene and trimming were derived from the DNA, and the V and J assignments and clone size from that table. This table holds roughly 290,000 clones, about 90% found once. The receptor was derived from a woman aged 45-65 years who had recovered from COVID-19. Material for sequencing was peripheral blood. The rearrangement uses TRBV20-1 and TRBJ2-7; TRBD2 matches 7 bases. CDR3 residues: CSASLAGAGEQYF. DNA for the CDR3: TGCAGTGCTAGTCTTGCGGGAGCGGGCGAGCAGTACTTC.